These 22 T cell receptor beta chains came from one sample sequenced in a study of regulatory T cells in long-lasting Graves disease. Described time point: newly diagnosed GD, antithyroid drugs for less than 3 months. PBMCs provided the RNA from which the TCR library was made. Arm-PCR of CDR3 regions with iRepertoire HTBI primers generated TCR beta libraries. In TCRdb, the multiplex PCR reads were re-called with MiXCR into one record per CDR3 protein. The table has 350,000 to 450,000 distinct CDR3 sequences, 15% seen once. This same sample was also taken into another study, of T cells in Graves' hyperthyroidism and ophthalmopathy.

This sample comprised peripheral blood mononuclear cells (PBMCs), obtained at new diagnosis, from a patient treated with antithyroid drugs. The receptors derive from a woman aged 35 to 49 with Graves disease.

This clonotype appeared a few times. The V call is TRBV5-1, the J call TRBJ2-3, with unresolved D. V was cut by 4 bases and J by 1 base, with 10 bases left in between. Looked up from germline, CDR1 is SGHRS and CDR2 is YFSETQ. The CDR3 length is 14 residues. The CDR3 loop is CASSGGARTDTQYF. CDR3 DNA: TGCGCCAGCAGCGGCGGCGCTCGCACAGATACGCAGTATTTT.

Details on this clonotype: No conserved phenylalanine or tryptophan ends this CDR3, so it is likely a read error. The DNA is left out, because the CDR3 cannot be placed on it with certainty; the CDR3 is given as TCRdb lists it. The chain has TRBV30 and TRBJ1-1. The CDR3 sequence runs 12 residues, both termini included. Germline V gives CDR1 GTSNPN, CDR2 SVGIG (reference sequence). The CDR3: CAWSKMNTEGFL.

This clonotype was counted at least ten times. The rearrangement links TRBV12-3 or TRBV12-4 to TRBJ1-2; no clear D. The CDR3 spans 13 residues. The V and J ends lost 7 bases and 5 bases respectively, with 14 bases between them. As DNA, the CDR3 is TGTGCCAGCACCTTTAACCGAGGATATGGCTACACCTTC. Amino acids: CASTFNRGYGYTF.

This chain uses TRBV4-1 with TRBJ2-3, with D possibly matching TRBD2 (5 bases). The CDR3 sequence is 16 residues long. CDR1 and CDR2 from the germline V gene are MGHRA and YSYEKL. With 1 base removed from V and 5 bases from J, the gap between germline ends came to 16 bases. The CDR3 here is CASSQGVGLRVDTQYF. CDR3 DNA sequence: TGCGCCAGCAGCCAAGGTGTCGGACTGCGGGTAGATACGCAGTATTTT.

This clonotype came up many times. V is TRBV28 and J is TRBJ1-1; 8 bases fit TRBD1. The junction had 10 bases not matched to a gene; V was cut back by 6 bases and J by 1 base. Germline CDR1 and CDR2: MDHEN and SYDVKM. The CDR3 is made up of 16 amino acids. The CDR3 DNA sequence: TGTGCCAGCAGCACGGGACAGGCGTCAACGAACACTGAAGCTTTCTTT. Encoded protein: CASSTGQASTNTEAFF.

The chain is built from TRBV2 and TRBJ2-3; D possibly matches TRBD1 or TRBD2 (5 bases each). The DNA end is more similar to TRBJ2-5, so the J call may be wrong. Germline V gene lookup returns CDR1 SNHLY and CDR2 FYNNEI. The CDR3 length is 14 residues. CDR3 protein: CASSEDRDVETQYF. CDR3 nucleotide sequence: TGTGCCAGCAGTGAAGATCGGGACGTGGAGACCCAGTACTTC.

This clonotype was seen more than once but under ten times. One end of the junction is discordant with germline, which a read error may explain. The chain recombines TRBV13 with TRBJ2-7, with D uncertain. Germline CDR1 reads PRHDT; CDR2 reads FYEKMQ (reference sequence). The CDR3 covers 13 residues. The CDR3 loop is CTSSLGSSYEQYF. CDR3 DNA sequence: TGTACCAGCAGCTTAGGCTCCTCCTACGAGCAGTACTTC. Combining the CDR3 with reference TRBV13 and TRBJ2-7 gives the whole variable domain AAGVIQSPRHLIKEKRETATLKCYPIPRHDTVYWYQQGPGQDPQFLISFYEKMQSDKGSIPDRFSAQQFSDYHSELNMSSLELGDSALYFCTSSLGSSYEQYFGPGTRLTVT.

This clonotype has a count of ten or more. The rearrangement joins TRBV28 to TRBJ2-4, with D perhaps TRBD1 (5 bases). The CDR3 has 15 residues. V was pared by 1 base and J by 7 bases, with 14 bases between. Germline loops: CDR1 MDHEN, CDR2 SYDVKM. CDR3 region: CASSLYQGGVNIQYF. The CDR3 region has the DNA TGTGCCAGCAGTTTATATCAGGGCGGCGTTAACATTCAGTACTTC.

Ten or more counts support this clonotype. The rearrangement links TRBV19 to TRBJ1-2; D remains unclear. This CDR3 is built from 15 residues. In germline, CDR1 is LNHDA, CDR2 SQIVND (reference sequence). Trimming pared 7 bases from V and 2 bases from J, leaving 17 bases between. The CDR3 bases are TGTGCCAGTACGGTGGTTCGCGGGTCGAACTATGGCTACACCTTC. This codes for CASTVVRGSNYGYTF.

This chain joins TRBV29-1 and TRBJ2-1, with a tentative D call TRBD2 (6 bases). V was clipped by 6 bases and J by 6 bases, with 24 bases between them. This CDR3 has 16 amino acids. Germline loops: CDR1 SQVTM, CDR2 ANQGSEA. CDR3 in DNA: TGCAGCGTGTTCCCTCCTGGGGGGAGCCAGACCAATGAGCAGTTCTTC. Its protein is CSVFPPGGSQTNEQFF.

The table lists this clonotype with many counts. This chain uses TRBV27 with TRBJ2-7; D is possibly TRBD2 (5 bases). Deletions cut 5 bases from V and 4 bases from J, with 27 bases between. This CDR3 contains 18 residues. The germline V gene encodes CDR1 MNHEY and CDR2 SMNVEV (reference sequence). The CDR3 here is CASSTTGEGRLIGYEQYF. CDR3 in DNA: TGTGCCAGCAGTACCACCGGAGAGGGTAGGCTAATCGGGTACGAGCAGTACTTC.

This clonotype appeared many times. V and J are TRBV7-8 and TRBJ1-1; 9 bases fit TRBD1. The CDR3 contains 18 residues. The ends lost 5 bases at V and 4 bases at J; junction bases unmatched: 17. From germline, CDR1 is SGHVS and CDR2 FQNEAQ. The CDR3 spells CASSLRLRQGGLGTEAFF. CDR3 in DNA: TGTGCCAGCAGCCTTCGTCTTCGACAGGGGGGATTGGGCACTGAAGCTTTCTTT.

As to this clonotype: The junction shows a germline mismatch at one end, possibly a read error. This chain links TRBV12-3 or TRBV12-4 with TRBJ2-5, with D perhaps being TRBD1 or TRBD2 (5 bases each). The CDR3 runs 15 residues. CDR3 nucleotide sequence: TGTGCCAACAGTTTAGGGTTTGGGGGAGAGGAGACCCAGTACTTC. As protein: CANSLGFGGEETQYF.

The gene calls are TRBV6-2 or TRBV6-3 and TRBJ1-5; 9 positions match TRBD1. The CDR3 is made up of 13 amino acids. CDR1 is MNHEY, CDR2 SVGEGT, per germline. J was trimmed by 5 bases and V by 8 bases; bases with no gene match: 4. For the CDR3, the DNA is TGTGCCAGCGACGACAGGGGGTATCAGCCCCAGCATTTT. Translated: CASDDRGYQPQHF.

This clonotype showed up many times. V usage is TRBV20-1 and J usage is TRBJ2-1, with 9 bases lining up with TRBD2. V lost 6 bases, J lost 10 bases, and 13 bases stayed unmatched. The CDR3 totals 14 residues. CDR1 and CDR2 (germline): DFQATT, SNEGSKA (reference sequence). CDR3 sequence reads: CSASGTSRMGEQFF. CDR3 nucleotides: TGCAGTGCCAGCGGGACTAGCCGTATGGGGGAGCAGTTCTTC.

This chain links TRBV5-1 with TRBJ2-3; TRBD2 might be the D (6 bases). This CDR3 has 16 residues. Germline V lookup: CDR1 SGHRS, CDR2 YFSETQ. The V gene lost 4 bases and the J gene lost 4 bases, with 19 bases spanning the gap. CDR3 loop: CASSRTSPGEADTQYF. The CDR3 DNA follows: TGCGCCAGCAGCCGAACTAGCCCCGGGGAGGCAGATACGCAGTATTTT.

This clonotype was counted ten times or more. This rearrangement joins TRBV11-3 to TRBJ2-1; TRBD1 aligns across 8 bases. Per the germline V gene, CDR1 is SGHNT and CDR2 is YENEEA. This CDR3 has 16 residues. The trim removed 3 bases at V and 3 bases at J, leaving 7 bases unmatched. Written as DNA, the CDR3 is TGTGCCAGCAGCTTTAGGGGACAGGTCGGCTACAATGAGCAGTTCTTC. This sequence encodes CASSFRGQVGYNEQFF.

This clonotype was seen ten or more times. The chain employs TRBV29-1 and TRBJ2-3; TRBD2 is a possible D gene (6 bases). The CDR3 consists of 14 residues. Trimming left V 8 bases short and J 4 bases short, with 19 bases between. CDR1 is SQVTM and CDR2 is ANQGSEA in the germline V gene. For the CDR3, the DNA is TGCAGCACTGATCGGAGGGTGGAAGCAGATACGCAGTATTTT. It yields the protein CSTDRRVEADTQYF.

This clonotype was observed at least ten times. The chain links TRBV11-2 to TRBJ2-3; tentatively, D is TRBD2 (5 bases). Germline CDR1 SGHAT, CDR2 FQNNGV. Between the trimmed V and J ends, which lost 1 base and 5 bases, there was a span of 10 bases. The CDR3 totals 14 residues. The CDR3 protein is CASSLVGAGDTQYF. The CDR3 DNA is TGTGCCAGCAGCTTAGTAGGTGCGGGAGATACGCAGTATTTT.

Note on this clonotype: It is likely a read error, because the conserved phenylalanine at the end of the CDR3 is missing. The chain links TRBV5-8 to TRBJ2-5; no firm D call. Germline CDR1 and CDR2: SGHTS and YDEGEE. Trimming shortened V by 1 base and J by 4 bases, and 14 bases separated the two germline ends. This CDR3 comprises 15 residues. The CDR3: CASSLRPPWGETQYL. The CDR3 coding sequence is TGTGCCAGCAGCTTGAGGCCCCCCTGGGGAGAGACCCAGTACTTG.

Regarding this clonotype: Just one base apart from a much larger clone, this may be a read error. The chain links TRBV13 to TRBJ2-5, with 9 bases identical to TRBD1. The CDR3 totals 16 residues. Germline V lookup: CDR1 PRHDT, CDR2 FYEKMQ (reference sequence). CDR3 nucleotide sequence: TGTGCCAGCAGCAGATGGACAGGGGATACCCAAGAGACCCAGCACTTC. Translated: CASSRWTGDTQETQHF.

V gene TRBV14 combines with J gene TRBJ2-3; 10 bases map to TRBD1. The CDR3 consists of 16 residues. The germline V gene has CDR1 SGHDN and CDR2 FVKESK. The V segment lost 0 bases and the J segment 2 bases; nucleotides outside the gene matches: 2. The CDR3 region has the DNA TGTGCCAGCAGCCAAGATGGGACAGGGGCCACAGATACGCAGTATTTT. It encodes CASSQDGTGATDTQYF.